The 29 T cell receptor beta chains in this list originate from one sample, sequenced in a study of T-cell memory formation after mild COVID-19. TCRdb passed the 5' RACE reads through MiXCR, listing each CDR3 protein once. The table includes about 200,000 distinct CDR3 sequences, around 9.1% detected once. What was sequenced was PBMCs or a T cell subset sorted from them (not recorded which). The receptors derive from a man younger than 35 who had mild COVID-19 (a few samples of this study predate the infection). Cell type and time point are not known.

This clonotype was picked up many times. This sequence joins TRBV24-1 and TRBJ2-1, with 7 bases lining up with TRBD1. Germline CDR1 reads KGHDR; CDR2 reads SFDVKD. V lost 0 bases, J lost 7 bases, and 2 bases stayed unmatched. The CDR3 loop spans 14 amino acids. In DNA form, the CDR3 reads TGTGCCACCAGTGATTTGGACAGGGAGAATGAGCAGTTCTTC. This sequence encodes CATSDLDRENEQFF.

J is TRBJ2-7 and V is TRBV18, with a weak D call TRBD2 (5 bases). This CDR3 has 15 residues. CDR1 is KGHSH and CDR2 is LQKENI in the germline V gene. Trimming removed 5 bases from V and 4 bases from J, with 18 bases in between. The CDR3 loop reads CASSNGAGIFYEQYF. CDR3 DNA sequence: TGTGCCAGCTCAAATGGAGCCGGGATCTTTTACGAGCAGTACTTC.

This clonotype was recorded at least ten times. This chain links TRBV28 with TRBJ2-1; D uncertain. CDR3 length equals 12 residues. V shed 6 bases and J shed 6 bases, with 9 bases lying between them. The germline V gene has CDR1 MDHEN and CDR2 SYDVKM. The CDR3 protein is CASSLFPNEQFF. CDR3 nucleotide sequence: TGTGCCAGCAGCTTGTTCCCCAATGAGCAGTTCTTC.

This clonotype has just a few counts. This chain uses TRBV5-1 with TRBJ2-7, with D possibly TRBD1 on 6 matching bases. Germline V gene lookup returns CDR1 SGHRS and CDR2 YFSETQ. V gave up 0 bases and J gave up 5 bases, with 12 bases separating them. The CDR3 extends over 14 amino acids. The CDR3, as DNA: TGCGCCAGCAGCTTGGTTGGGGGCGGCAACGAGCAGTACTTC. Translating it yields CASSLVGGGNEQYF.

The table lists this clonotype with many counts. The chain uses TRBV14 and TRBJ1-6; 7 positions agree with TRBD1. Germline V lookup: CDR1 SGHDN, CDR2 FVKESK. CDR3 length: 17 residues. The ends lost 6 bases at V and 10 bases at J; junction bases unmatched: 18. CDR3 in amino acids: CASSPPGQFTLGSPLHF. CDR3 sequence (DNA): TGTGCCAGCAGTCCTCCGGGACAGTTCACCCTGGGGTCACCCCTCCACTTT.

This chain joins TRBV6-5 and TRBJ2-4; possibly TRBD1 or TRBD2 for D (5 bases each). The CDR3 is 20 residues long. The V end was cut by 4 bases, the J end by 0 bases, with 25 bases between. The V gene's germline CDR1 is MNHEY and CDR2 SVGAGI. CDR3 coding DNA: TGTGCCAGCAGTTTCCTACCCCCGGGACCGGGAACACTAGCCAAAAACATTCAGTACTTC. Its protein product is CASSFLPPGPGTLAKNIQYF.

CDR3 amino acids: CSVEHPVARETQYF. Here the CDR3 DNA reads TGCAGCGTTGAACACCCGGTTGCGCGAGAGACCCAGTACTTC. J is TRBJ2-5 and V is TRBV29-1, with D unclear. The CDR3 is made up of 14 amino acids. V lost 2 bases and J 4 bases, leaving 14 bases between the germline ends. Germline CDR1 SQVTM, CDR2 ANQGSEA.

The table lists this clonotype with a few counts. The chain joins TRBV20-1 to TRBJ1-2; the D is unclear. The ends were cut back, 0 bases at V and 8 bases at J, with 13 bases in the middle. CDR1 is DFQATT, CDR2 SNEGSKA, per germline (reference sequence). The CDR3 extends over 13 amino acids. CDR3 loop: CSARDPRGGGYTF. CDR3 nucleotide sequence: TGCAGTGCTAGAGACCCCCGGGGAGGAGGCTACACCTTC.

The chain combines TRBV7-2 with TRBJ1-3; D possibly corresponds to TRBD1 (5 bases). Germline V CDR1 and CDR2: SGHTA, FQGNSA. V was cut by 1 base and J by 4 bases, with 11 bases left in between. This CDR3 region has 15 residues. The CDR3 is CASSLVSQGGNTIYF. For the CDR3, the DNA is TGTGCCAGCAGCTTAGTTTCGCAGGGCGGAAACACCATATATTTT.

The V and J genes are TRBV15 and TRBJ2-5; 9 positions agree with TRBD1. With 0 bases clipped from V and 4 bases from J, the junction kept 3 bases outside the gene matches. The CDR3 extends over 15 amino acids. Germline CDR1 is LNHNV and CDR2 is YYDKDF (reference sequence). DNA for the CDR3: TGTGCCACCAGCAGAGAACAGGGGGCGAGAGAGACCCAGTACTTC. This codes for CATSREQGARETQYF. The full variable domain, completed using reference TRBV15 and TRBJ2-5, is DAMVIQNPRYQVTQFGKPVTLSCSQTLNHNVMYWYQQKSSQAPKLLFHYYDKDFNNEADTPDNFQSRRPNTSFCFLDIRSPGLGDTAMYLCATSREQGARETQYFGPGTRLLVL.

This chain connects TRBV4-3 to TRBJ2-2; tentatively, D is TRBD1 or TRBD2 (5 bases each). Germline V gene lookup returns CDR1 LGHNA and CDR2 YSLEER. Trimming removed 3 bases at V and 1 base at J, with 12 bases between. The CDR3 is 16 amino acids. CDR3 residues: CASSQDSRGNTGELFF. The CDR3 region has the DNA TGCGCCAGCAGCCAGGATTCGAGGGGGAACACCGGGGAGCTGTTTTTT.

This clonotype was observed many times. This sequence joins TRBV20-1 and TRBJ2-3; perhaps TRBD2 as D (6 bases). CDR1 and CDR2 (germline): DFQATT, SNEGSKA (reference sequence). Trimming pared 6 bases from V and 3 bases from J, leaving 16 bases between. The CDR3 spans 14 residues. CDR3 DNA sequence: TGCAGTGCCATAGCGGAACTAGCAACAGATACGCAGTATTTT. Residues: CSAIAELATDTQYF.

This clonotype was observed a few times. The J gene is TRBJ2-1, the V gene TRBV5-6; TRBD1 might be the D (6 bases). Trimming cost V 4 bases and J 2 bases, with 10 bases left between them. This CDR3 has 14 amino acids. Germline CDR1 reads SGHDT; CDR2 reads YYEEEE. CDR3 sequence: CASSQGITYNEQFF. CDR3 DNA sequence: TGTGCCAGCAGCCAGGGGATCACCTACAATGAGCAGTTCTTC.

J is TRBJ2-7 and V is TRBV6-5; TRBD1 is a possible D gene (5 bases). The CDR3 contains 15 residues. Trimming stripped 0 bases from V and 5 bases from J, with 14 bases between. Germline V lookup: CDR1 MNHEY, CDR2 SVGAGI. CDR3 in amino acids: CASSYSNRGRNEQYF. The CDR3 DNA is TGTGCCAGCAGTTACTCGAATAGGGGCAGGAACGAGCAGTACTTC.

The rearrangement joins TRBV28 to TRBJ2-7; the D is unclear. V was shortened by 3 bases and J by 3 bases, with 6 bases between the two germline ends. The CDR3 is made up of 12 amino acids. From germline, CDR1 is MDHEN and CDR2 SYDVKM. The chain's CDR3 is CASSLLIYEQYF. The DNA of the CDR3 is TGTGCCAGCAGTTTGTTGATCTACGAGCAGTACTTC.

The J gene is TRBJ2-7, the V gene TRBV2; D unclear. CDR3 length: 12 residues. The germline V gene has CDR1 SNHLY and CDR2 FYNNEI. Trimming removed 0 bases at V and 6 bases at J, with 6 bases between. The CDR3 DNA reads TGTGCCAGCAGTGAAGCGGCGGCCGAGCAGTACGTC. This encodes CASSEAAAEQYV.

The sample holds many counts of this clonotype. This rearrangement joins TRBV5-1 to TRBJ2-7, with D perhaps assigned TRBD1 or TRBD2 (5 bases each). The germline V and J ends were trimmed by 0 bases and 0 bases, with 7 bases remaining between them. Per germline, CDR1 SGHRS and CDR2 YFSETQ. The CDR3 is 14 amino acids. The CDR3 loop reads CASSLAGTSYEQYF. In DNA, the CDR3 is TGCGCCAGCAGCTTGGCCGGGACCTCCTACGAGCAGTACTTC.

This clonotype was recorded at least ten times. The chain recombines TRBV7-9 with TRBJ2-7; 7 nucleotides match TRBD1. The germline CDR1 and CDR2 sequences are SEHNR and FQNEAQ (reference sequence). The CDR3 loop spans 16 amino acids. V shed 7 bases, J shed 0 bases, and the junction held 12 bases outside the gene matches. CDR3 DNA sequence: TGTGCCAGCACTCACGTTAGGGGACAGAACTCCTACGAGCAGTACTTC. It encodes CASTHVRGQNSYEQYF. Variable domain in full (rest from reference TRBV7-9 and TRBJ2-7): DTGVSQNPRHKITKRGQNVTFRCDPISEHNRLYWYRQTLGQGPEFLTYFQNEAQLEKSRLLSDRFSAERPKGSFSTLEIQRTEQGDSAMYLCASTHVRGQNSYEQYFGPGTRLTVT.

The rearrangement uses TRBV10-3 and TRBJ1-6; D call uncertain. Trimming stripped 4 bases from V and 11 bases from J, with 12 bases between. In germline, CDR1 is ENHRY, CDR2 SYGVKD. The CDR3 covers 13 residues. In DNA, the CDR3 is TGTGCCATCAGTGCTTGGGTAGAGGCACCCCTCCACTTT. Residues: CAISAWVEAPLHF.

This clonotype was seen many times. V gene TRBV4-3 combines with J gene TRBJ2-7, with D unresolved. Germline V CDR1 and CDR2: LGHNA, YSLEER. This CDR3 contains 11 residues. V lost 3 bases, J lost 7 bases, and 7 bases lay in between. CDR3 sequence (DNA): TGCGCCAGCAGCCAGCCGGAGGAGCAGTACTTC. Translated: CASSQPEEQYF.

The genes are TRBV20-1 and TRBJ2-2; TRBD2 is a possible D gene (5 bases). Looked up from germline, CDR1 is DFQATT and CDR2 is SNEGSKA (reference sequence). V was pared by 6 bases and J by 4 bases, with 15 bases between. This CDR3 spans 14 amino acids. The CDR3 here is CSARRESATGELFF. The DNA of the CDR3 is TGCAGTGCCCGTAGGGAGTCGGCCACCGGGGAGCTGTTTTTT.

This clonotype was detected many times. Germline is not matched at one junction end, which may reflect a read error. V gene TRBV4-3 combines with J gene TRBJ2-1; 10 bases match TRBD2. The CDR3 is made up of 13 amino acids. Germline CDR1 LGHNA, CDR2 YSLEER. In DNA form, the CDR3 reads TGCGCCAGCAGCCAAAACCTCCAGCGGGGGGGAATCTTC. Protein product: CASSQNLQRGGIF.

This clonotype was counted ten times or more. The chain couples TRBV10-3 to TRBJ1-2; 10 bases fit TRBD1. The CDR3 covers 13 residues. CDR1 and CDR2 from the germline V gene are ENHRY and SYGVKD. Trimming cost V 7 bases and J 6 bases; bases outside gene matches: 5. This CDR3 reads CAINTGTGDGYTF. In nucleotides, the CDR3 is TGTGCCATCAATACCGGGACAGGGGATGGCTACACCTTC.

This clonotype was detected only a few times. V and J are TRBV7-9 and TRBJ1-1; D unclear. The CDR3 has 10 amino acids. From germline, CDR1 is SEHNR and CDR2 FQNEAQ (reference sequence). V was clipped by 5 bases and J by 11 bases, with 9 bases between them. The CDR3 region has the DNA TGTGCCAGCAGCCCGCAATCGGCTTTCTTT. It specifies CASSPQSAFF.

The chain employs TRBV12-3 or TRBV12-4 and TRBJ1-4; TRBD1 matches at 8 bases. This CDR3 is 14 amino acids long. Trimming at V came to 7 bases and at J to 3 bases, leaving 4 bases not matched to a gene. This chain's CDR3 is CASTRGLANEKLFF. DNA of the CDR3: TGTGCCAGCACCAGGGGGCTGGCTAATGAAAAACTGTTTTTT.

The chain uses TRBV4-1 and TRBJ2-3, with 9 positions matching TRBD1. The CDR3 sequence is 15 residues long. Germline CDR1 and CDR2: MGHRA and YSYEKL. The trim removed 6 bases at V and 8 bases at J, leaving 12 bases unmatched. Here the CDR3 reads CASRPTWTGVGTQYF. The CDR3, as DNA: TGCGCCAGCAGACCCACCTGGACAGGGGTCGGTACGCAGTATTTT.

This clonotype occurred a few times. The chain recombines TRBV9 with TRBJ2-3; the match to TRBD2 covers 8 bases. The CDR3 runs 17 residues. CDR1 SGDLS and CDR2 YYNGEE come from the germline V gene. V was clipped by 0 bases and J by 2 bases; unmatched bases: 8. The CDR3 nucleotides read TGTGCCAGCAGCGTAGAGGGTAGCGGGGAGCTCACAGATACGCAGTATTTT. It is translated as CASSVEGSGELTDTQYF.

The V call is TRBV10-3, the J call TRBJ2-3; a possible D gene is TRBD1 (6 bases). Germline loops: CDR1 ENHRY, CDR2 SYGVKD. V was shortened by 7 bases and J by 2 bases, with 10 bases between the two germline ends. The CDR3 consists of 13 residues. The CDR3 sequence: CAIKDSYTDTQYF. As DNA, the CDR3 is TGTGCCATCAAGGACAGCTACACAGATACGCAGTATTTT.

This clonotype occurred a few times. The J gene is TRBJ2-3, the V gene TRBV11-3; D is possibly TRBD2 (6 bases). The germline V and J ends were trimmed by 4 bases and 4 bases, with 18 bases remaining between them. The CDR3 has 16 amino acids. CDR1 is SGHNT, CDR2 YENEEA, per germline. CDR3 sequence reads: CASSSVGRGGADTQYF. The DNA of the CDR3 is TGTGCCAGCAGCTCCGTGGGAAGGGGAGGTGCAGATACGCAGTATTTT.